The 27 T cell receptor beta chains presented below share a single source sample, sequenced in a study of blood T cell repertoires in COVID-19. Using immunoSEQ multiplex PCR, the repertoire was profiled, and TCRdb retains in-frame clones only, with some absent. This table has 200,000 or so clones, 86% appearing once. What was sequenced was PBMCs or T cells enriched from blood (not recorded which). These receptors all stem from a woman between 40 and 50 years old with acute COVID-19.

Concerning this clone itself: In the same sample, other DNA sequences code for this CDR3. This sequence joins TRBV18 and TRBJ1-1; 9 nucleotides match TRBD1. Germline CDR1 is KGHSH and CDR2 is LQKENI. This CDR3 has 15 amino acids. V gave up 3 bases and J gave up 2 bases; unmatched junction bases: 4. CDR3 bases: TGTGCCAGCTCACCGGGACAGGGCCCTAACACTGAAGCTTTCTTT. Amino acids: CASSPGQGPNTEAFF.

The V call is TRBV13, the J call TRBJ2-4, with TRBD2 matching over 13 bases. V dropped 2 bases and J dropped 0; count of bases not matched to a gene: 16. The V gene's germline CDR1 is PRHDT and CDR2 FYEKMQ (reference sequence). The CDR3 length is 22 residues. The CDR3 sequence is CASSLLPGLAGAGILAKNIQYF. The CDR3 bases are TGTGCCAGCAGCTTACTACCCGGACTAGCGGGGGCCGGTATTCTAGCCAAAAACATTCAGTACTTC.

The V gene is TRBV28, the J gene TRBJ1-5, with D tentatively TRBD1 (6 bases). This CDR3 has 20 residues. Germline CDR1 is MDHEN and CDR2 is SYDVKM. V shed 3 bases and J shed 3 bases, with 27 bases lying between them. The CDR3 DNA reads as TGTGCCAGCAGTTTGGCCGGGACACCTCGATTCCACGCTTCCAATCAGCCCCAGCATTTT. Its protein is CASSLAGTPRFHASNQPQHF.

V and J are TRBV4-1 and TRBJ1-5; D might be TRBD1 (6 bases). Trimming removed 1 base from V and 2 bases from J, with 12 bases in between. This CDR3 comprises 16 residues. Per germline, CDR1 MGHRA and CDR2 YSYEKL. CDR3 coding DNA: TGCGCCAGCAGCCAAGTAGGGGGGGCTGGCAATCAGCCCCAGCATTTT. It specifies CASSQVGGAGNQPQHF.

The chain has TRBV2 and TRBJ2-3; unclear D gene. The ends were cut back, 4 bases at V and 2 bases at J, with 10 bases in the middle. Germline CDR1 is SNHLY and CDR2 is FYNNEI. The CDR3 consists of 14 residues. CDR3 region: CASSGGQYTDTQYF. In DNA, the CDR3 is TGTGCCAGCAGTGGTGGGCAGTACACAGATACGCAGTATTTT. Full variable domain (remainder filled in from reference TRBV2 and TRBJ2-3): EPEVTQTPSHQVTQMGQEVILRCVPISNHLYFYWYRQILGQKVEFLVSFYNNEISEKSEIFDDQFSVERPDGSNFTLKIRSTKLEDSAMYFCASSGGQYTDTQYFGPGTRLTVL.

The CDR3 here is CASSLEGLREGEHGYTF. The CDR3 DNA reads TGTGCCAGCAGCTTAGAGGGGCTTAGGGAGGGCGAACATGGCTACACCTTC. The V and J genes are TRBV7-9 and TRBJ1-2, with D tentatively TRBD1 (5 bases). The CDR3 covers 17 residues. V lost 1 base and J lost 6, with 21 bases in between. CDR1 SEHNR and CDR2 FQNEAQ come from the germline V gene (reference sequence).

This clone showed up just once. The chain couples TRBV15 to TRBJ2-3, with D possibly matching TRBD2 (6 bases). From germline, CDR1 is LNHNV and CDR2 YYDKDF (reference sequence). The CDR3 is made up of 15 amino acids. The V and J ends lost 5 bases and 0 bases respectively, with 12 bases between them. The CDR3 sequence: CATSVPRGSTDTQYF. CDR3 DNA sequence: TGTGCCACCAGCGTTCCGCGGGGTAGCACAGATACGCAGTATTTT. The whole variable domain, filled in from reference TRBV15 and TRBJ2-3, reads DAMVIQNPRYQVTQFGKPVTLSCSQTLNHNVMYWYQQKSSQAPKLLFHYYDKDFNNEADTPDNFQSRRPNTSFCFLDIRSPGLGDTAMYLCATSVPRGSTDTQYFGPGTRLTVL.

The chain combines TRBV9 with TRBJ2-2; TRBD2 is a possible D gene (6 bases). Trimming took 4 bases from V and 3 from J, leaving 16 bases between them. CDR1 SGDLS and CDR2 YYNGEE come from the germline V gene. The CDR3 extends over 16 amino acids. CDR3 protein: CASSLAGRRHTGELFF. The CDR3 bases are TGTGCCAGCAGCCTTGCGGGGCGACGGCACACCGGGGAGCTGTTTTTT. The full variable domain, in which reference TRBV9 and TRBJ2-2 provide the parts outside the CDR3, is DSGVTQTPKHLITATGQRVTLRCSPRSGDLSVYWYQQSLDQGLQFLIQYYNGEERAKGNILERFSAQQFPDLHSELNLSSLELGDSALYFCASSLAGRRHTGELFFGEGSRLTVL.

The chain employs TRBV15 and TRBJ1-2; unclear D gene. This CDR3 is built from 14 residues. Germline V CDR1 and CDR2: LNHNV, YYDKDF (reference sequence). The V and J ends lost 2 bases and 2 bases respectively, with 9 bases between them. The CDR3 region has the DNA TGTGCCACCAGCAGATCAGGAGGGAACTATGGCTACACCTTC. Amino acids: CATSRSGGNYGYTF. Filled out from reference TRBV15 and TRBJ1-2, the complete variable domain reads DAMVIQNPRYQVTQFGKPVTLSCSQTLNHNVMYWYQQKSSQAPKLLFHYYDKDFNNEADTPDNFQSRRPNTSFCFLDIRSPGLGDTAMYLCATSRSGGNYGYTFGSGTRLTVV.

This clone was recorded at least ten times. This chain connects TRBV11-3 to TRBJ1-2; no clear D. From germline, CDR1 is SGHNT and CDR2 YENEEA. V lost 0 bases and J 3 bases, leaving 14 bases between the germline ends. The CDR3 covers 16 residues. This CDR3 reads CASSLDSDLADYGYTF. The CDR3 nucleotides read TGTGCCAGCAGCTTAGATTCGGACTTAGCAGACTATGGCTACACCTTC. Full variable domain (rest looked up from reference TRBV11-3 and TRBJ1-2): EAGVVQSPRYKIIEKKQPVAFWCNPISGHNTLYWYLQNLGQGPELLIRYENEEAVDDSQLPKDRFSAERLKGVDSTLKIQPAELGDSAVYLCASSLDSDLADYGYTFGSGTRLTVV.

Here the CDR3 DNA reads TGCAGCATCCGGGACACTGAAAAACTGTTTTTT. Encoded protein: CSIRDTEKLFF. The genes are TRBV29-1 and TRBJ1-4; perhaps TRBD1 as D (6 bases). Germline-derived CDR1 and CDR2 are SQVTM and ANQGSEA. This CDR3 has 11 amino acids. Trimming cost V 8 bases and J 7 bases, with 11 bases left between them. Full variable domain (rest looked up from reference TRBV29-1 and TRBJ1-4): SAVISQKPSRDICQRGTSLTIQCQVDSQVTMMFWYRQQPGQSLTLIATANQGSEATYESGFVIDKFPISRPNLTFSTLTVSNMSPEDSSIYLCSIRDTEKLFFGSGTQLSVL.

Note on this clone: Other nucleotide sequences from this sample produce the same CDR3. The chain joins TRBV18 to TRBJ1-1; 9 nucleotides match TRBD1. Germline values: CDR1 KGHSH, CDR2 LQKENI. The CDR3 has 15 amino acids. With V trimmed by 5 bases and J by 1 base, 5 bases remained unmatched. CDR3 coding DNA: TGTGCCAGCTCATACGGACAGGGGCCGAACACTGAAGCTTTCTTT. Its protein product is CASSYGQGPNTEAFF.

This rearrangement joins TRBV19 to TRBJ1-1, with a possible D match to TRBD1 (6 bases). Germline values: CDR1 LNHDA, CDR2 SQIVND (reference sequence). CDR3 size: 15 residues. Trimming removed 3 bases at V and 1 base at J, with 12 bases between. CDR3 nucleotide sequence: TGTGCCAGTAGTATCTGGGGCAGGGGGAACACTGAAGCTTTCTTT. Its protein product is CASSIWGRGNTEAFF. Full variable domain (rest looked up from reference TRBV19 and TRBJ1-1): DGGITQSPKYLFRKEGQNVTLSCEQNLNHDAMYWYRQDPGQGLRLIYYSQIVNDFQKGDIAEGYSVSREKKESFPLTVTSAQKNPTAFYLCASSIWGRGNTEAFFGQGTRLTVV.

This chain joins TRBV4-2 and TRBJ1-1; no clear D. Germline V lookup: CDR1 LGHNA, CDR2 YNFKEQ. Between the trimmed V and J ends, which lost 0 bases and 0 bases, there was a span of 11 bases. This CDR3 region has 16 residues. CDR3 nucleotide sequence: TGTGCCAGCAGCCAAGATCATCCGGGAATGAACACTGAAGCTTTCTTT. Residues: CASSQDHPGMNTEAFF.

V usage is TRBV14 and J usage is TRBJ1-2; 9 nucleotides match TRBD1. Germline V gene sequence: CDR1 SGHDN, CDR2 FVKESK. The CDR3 consists of 16 residues. Trimming took 3 bases from V and 3 from J; bases not matched to a gene: 8. CDR3 nucleotide sequence: TGTGCCAGCAGCCAGGATTACAGGGGGCTATACTATGGCTACACCTTC. Translated, it gives CASSQDYRGLYYGYTF.

V gene TRBV27 combines with J gene TRBJ1-1, with no clear D. Germline CDR1 is MNHEY and CDR2 is SMNVEV (reference sequence). Trimming took off 4 bases at V and 1 base at J, with 16 bases between the two ends. The CDR3 has 16 residues. The CDR3 sequence: CASSYQVAAPNTEAFF. DNA for the CDR3: TGTGCCAGCAGTTATCAGGTAGCGGCCCCGAACACTGAAGCTTTCTTT.

The chain carries TRBV11-2 and TRBJ2-2; TRBD2 matches at 7 bases. Germline V gene sequence: CDR1 SGHAT, CDR2 FQNNGV. This CDR3 region has 17 residues. With 6 bases clipped from V and 0 bases from J, the junction kept 10 bases outside the gene matches. The DNA for the CDR3 is TGTGCCAGCAGTCGCGTGGGTAGCGGGTCGAACACCGGGGAGCTGTTTTTT. It yields the protein CASSRVGSGSNTGELFF.

J is TRBJ1-5 and V is TRBV29-1; D may be TRBD1 (5 bases). The CDR3 has 13 amino acids. Deletions cut 6 bases from V and 5 bases from J, with 14 bases between. Germline loops: CDR1 SQVTM, CDR2 ANQGSEA. For the CDR3, the DNA is TGCAGCGTCAAAGGACAAGGGCATCAGCCCCAGCATTTT. Its protein is CSVKGQGHQPQHF.

The rearrangement uses TRBV9 and TRBJ2-3, with D possibly being TRBD1 (5 bases). The CDR3 has 14 amino acids. CDR1 and CDR2 (germline): SGDLS, YYNGEE. The ends were cut back, 3 bases at V and 3 bases at J, with 11 bases in the middle. The CDR3 DNA sequence: TGTGCCAGCAGCGCGACAGACGGGACAGATACGCAGTATTTT. It encodes CASSATDGTDTQYF.

The chain uses TRBV9 and TRBJ2-2; 8 bases align to TRBD1. Germline CDR1 is SGDLS and CDR2 is YYNGEE. Trimming removed 0 bases from V and 7 bases from J; junction bases left unmatched: 5. The CDR3 runs to 15 residues. DNA for the CDR3: TGTGCCAGCAGCGTAGCTACAGGGGGTCACGGGGAGCTGTTTTTT. Protein: CASSVATGGHGELFF.

The chain combines TRBV4-3 with TRBJ2-7; 7 bases match TRBD2. J was trimmed by 0 bases and V by 5 bases; bases with no gene match: 7. CDR1 is LGHNA, CDR2 YSLEER, per germline. The CDR3 runs to 15 residues. The CDR3 nucleotides are TGCGCCAGCAGCGAGGGAGCGGGGAGCTCCTACGAGCAGTACTTC. It yields the protein CASSEGAGSSYEQYF.

This rearrangement joins TRBV2 to TRBJ2-1, with TRBD2 identical over 13 bases. The junction had 8 bases not matched to a gene; V was cut back by 9 bases and J by 9 bases. The CDR3 spans 14 residues. The germline V gene encodes CDR1 SNHLY and CDR2 FYNNEI. The DNA for the CDR3 is TGTGCCAGTGATAGGACTAGCGGGGGAGGTGAGCAGTTCTTC. Encoded protein: CASDRTSGGGEQFF.

This rearrangement joins TRBV5-6 to TRBJ2-7; 10 bases map to TRBD1. With V trimmed by 4 bases and J by 2 bases, 3 bases remained unmatched. There are 14 residues in the CDR3. CDR1 and CDR2 (germline): SGHDT, YYEEEE. The DNA of the CDR3 is TGTGCCAGCAGCCTAGGACAGGGGGCCTACGAGCAGTACTTC. It is translated as CASSLGQGAYEQYF. Supplemented by reference TRBV5-6 and TRBJ2-7, the full variable domain reads DAGVTQSPTHLIKTRGQQVTLRCSPKSGHDTVSWYQQALGQGPQFIFQYYEEEERQRGNFPDRFSGHQFPNYSSELNVNALLLGDSALYLCASSLGQGAYEQYFGPGTRLTVT.

The chain recombines TRBV9 with TRBJ2-7; 10 bases are a match to TRBD1. With 4 bases clipped from V and 9 bases from J, the junction kept 13 bases outside the gene matches. Looked up from germline, CDR1 is SGDLS and CDR2 is YYNGEE. The CDR3 is 15 amino acids. The CDR3: CASSPRTGGINGQYF. The CDR3 DNA reads TGTGCCAGCAGCCCCCGGACAGGGGGGATTAACGGGCAGTACTTC.

V is TRBV3-1 (or the pseudogene TRBV3-2) and J is TRBJ2-7; tentative D call: TRBD1 (5 bases). Between the trimmed V and J ends, which lost 1 base and 6 bases, there was a span of 22 bases. The V gene's germline CDR1 is LGHDT and CDR2 YNNKEL (reference sequence). CDR3 length: 17 amino acids. CDR3 loop: CASSQVRQGWVVPEQYF. In DNA, the CDR3 is TGTGCCAGCAGCCAAGTTAGGCAGGGATGGGTAGTCCCCGAGCAGTACTTC.

This sequence joins TRBV29-1 and TRBJ1-2; 9 nucleotides match TRBD1. This CDR3 has 14 amino acids. CDR1 is SQVTM, CDR2 ANQGSEA, per germline. V shed 4 bases and J 5 bases; nucleotides not matched to a gene: 8. DNA of the CDR3: TGCAGCGTTGGCGCCGGGACAGGGATATATGGCTACACCTTC. Translation: CSVGAGTGIYGYTF.

The V call is TRBV6-5, the J call TRBJ1-5; perhaps TRBD1 as D (6 bases). The germline gives CDR1 MNHEY, CDR2 SVGAGI. CDR3 length: 15 residues. The ends were cut back, 0 bases at V and 4 bases at J, with 10 bases in the middle. In nucleotides, the CDR3 is TGTGCCAGCAGTTACTCATCCAGGGGAAATCAGCCCCAGCATTTT. This codes for CASSYSSRGNQPQHF.